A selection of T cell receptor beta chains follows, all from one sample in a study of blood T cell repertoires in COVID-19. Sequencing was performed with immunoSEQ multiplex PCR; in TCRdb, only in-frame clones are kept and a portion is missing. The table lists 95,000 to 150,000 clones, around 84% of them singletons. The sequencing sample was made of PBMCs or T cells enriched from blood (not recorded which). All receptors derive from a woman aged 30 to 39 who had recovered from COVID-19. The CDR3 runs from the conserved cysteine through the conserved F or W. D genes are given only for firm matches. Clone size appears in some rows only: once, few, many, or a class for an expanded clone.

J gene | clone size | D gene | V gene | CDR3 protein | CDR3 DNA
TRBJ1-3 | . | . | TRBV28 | CASSSLAGVGNTIYF | TGTGCCAGCAGTTCCCTAGCAGGGGTTGGAAACACCATATATTTT
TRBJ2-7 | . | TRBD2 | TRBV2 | CASSVGGRGEQYF | TGTGCCAGCAGTGTCGGCGGGAGGGGCGAGCAGTACTTC
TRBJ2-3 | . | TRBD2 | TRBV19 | CASSIAGTSGDISTDTQYF | TGTGCCAGTAGTATAGCGGGGACTAGCGGCGATATCAGCACAGATACGCAGTATTTT
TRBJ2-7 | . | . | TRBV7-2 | CASSSGLGTYEQYF | TGTGCCAGCAGCTCGGGACTTGGGACCTACGAGCAGTACTTC
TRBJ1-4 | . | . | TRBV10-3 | CAISDGGDGDEKLFF | TGTGCCATCAGTGACGGCGGGGACGGGGATGAAAAACTGTTTTTT
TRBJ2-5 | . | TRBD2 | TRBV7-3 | CASSLRSGRGETQYF | TGTGCCAGCAGCCTGAGGAGCGGGAGAGGGGAGACCCAGTACTTC
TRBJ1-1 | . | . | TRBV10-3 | CAISLGRGEAFF | TGTGCCATCAGTCTAGGGCGGGGAGAAGCTTTCTTT
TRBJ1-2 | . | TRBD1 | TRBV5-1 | CASSSRVGGGYGYTF | TGCGCCAGCAGCTCCCGGGTAGGGGGCGGCTATGGCTACACCTTC
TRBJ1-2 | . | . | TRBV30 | CAWSGGGGNYGYTF | TGTGCCTGGAGTGGAGGGGGTGGAAACTATGGCTACACCTTC
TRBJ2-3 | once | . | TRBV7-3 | CASSRGTTDTQYF | TGTGCCAGCAGCCGGGGGACCACAGATACGCAGTATTTT
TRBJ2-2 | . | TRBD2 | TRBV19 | CASLPGTSRNTGELFF | TGTGCCAGCCTCCCGGGGACTAGTAGGAACACCGGGGAGCTGTTTTTT
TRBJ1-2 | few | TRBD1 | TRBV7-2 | CASSPLTGVGGYTF | TGTGCCAGCAGCCCACTAACAGGGGTTGGAGGCTACACCTTC
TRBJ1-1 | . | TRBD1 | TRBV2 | CASSARTGGARNTEAFF | TGTGCCAGCAGTGCCCGGACAGGGGGCGCGAGGAACACTGAAGCTTTCTTT
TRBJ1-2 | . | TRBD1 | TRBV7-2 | CASSITGTGATEGYTF | TGTGCCAGCAGCATCACCGGGACAGGGGCTACGGAAGGCTACACCTTC
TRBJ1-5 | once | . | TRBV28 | CATTHRGGGERPQHF | TGTGCCACTACACATAGGGGCGGGGGCGAAAGGCCCCAGCATTTT
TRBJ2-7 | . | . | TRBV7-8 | CASSLRVYEQYF | TGTGCCAGCAGCTTAAGAGTGTACGAGCAGTACTTC
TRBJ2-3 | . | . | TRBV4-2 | CASSQAGGRSSTDTQYF | TGTGCCAGCAGCCAAGCCGGGGGACGGAGTTCCACAGATACGCAGTATTTT
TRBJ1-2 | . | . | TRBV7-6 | CASSLMSGLDDGYTF | TGTGCCAGCAGCTTGATGTCGGGGTTGGACGATGGCTACACCTTC
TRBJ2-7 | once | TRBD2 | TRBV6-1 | CASSESGSMYEQYF | TGTGCCAGCAGTGAGAGCGGGAGTATGTACGAGCAGTACTTC
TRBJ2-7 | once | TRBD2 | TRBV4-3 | CASSQPPRLAGGELSYEQYF | TGCGCCAGCAGCCAACCGCCCCGACTAGCGGGAGGGGAGTTATCCTACGAGCAGTACTTC
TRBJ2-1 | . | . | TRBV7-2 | CASSPLFSGEQFF | TGTGCCAGCAGCCCCCTATTCAGCGGCGAGCAGTTCTTC
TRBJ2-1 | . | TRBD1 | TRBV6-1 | CASSEPPGATGGYNEQFF | TGTGCCAGCAGTGAACCCCCGGGCGCCACAGGGGGCTACAATGAGCAGTTCTTC
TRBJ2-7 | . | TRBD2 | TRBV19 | CASSKGLAGVYEQYF | TGTGCCAGTAGTAAGGGACTAGCGGGGGTCTACGAGCAGTACTTC
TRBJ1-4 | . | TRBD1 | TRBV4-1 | CASSQLLDRGLLSTNEKLFF | TGCGCCAGCAGCCAACTACTGGACAGGGGACTTTTATCCACAAATGAAAAACTGTTTTTT
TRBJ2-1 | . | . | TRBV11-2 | CASSLGLDEQFF | TGTGCCAGCAGCTTGGGGCTCGATGAGCAGTTCTTC
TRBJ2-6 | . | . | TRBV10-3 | CAISAVQYSGANVLTF | TGTGCCATCAGTGCAGTGCAGTACTCTGGGGCCAACGTCCTGACTTTC
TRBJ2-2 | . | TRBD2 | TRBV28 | CASSSPGLVGPGELFF | TGTGCCAGCAGTTCTCCGGGACTAGTCGGACCCGGGGAGCTGTTTTTT
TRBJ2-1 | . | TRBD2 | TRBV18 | CASSPGGGVRSYNEQFF | TGTGCCAGCTCACCCGGCGGGGGGGTTCGCTCCTACAATGAGCAGTTCTTC
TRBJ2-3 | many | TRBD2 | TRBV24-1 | CATSDTRSGRTDTQYF | TGTGCCACCAGTGATACACGTAGCGGGAGGACAGATACGCAGTATTTT
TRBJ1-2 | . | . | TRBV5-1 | CASSPTGRARDGYTF | TGCGCCAGCAGCCCGACCGGGAGGGCTCGGGATGGCTACACCTTC
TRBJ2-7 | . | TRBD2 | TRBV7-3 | CASSPTGTSGSYEQYF | TGTGCCAGCAGCCCCACCGGGACTAGCGGCTCCTACGAGCAGTACTTC
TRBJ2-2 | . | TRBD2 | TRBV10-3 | CAISGLATTGELFF | TGTGCCATATCGGGACTAGCGACCACCGGGGAGCTGTTTTTT
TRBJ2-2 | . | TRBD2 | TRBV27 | CASSPSPSGGRELFF | TGTGCCAGCAGTCCCTCGCCTAGCGGGGGGAGGGAGCTGTTTTTT